The sequence of this TCR beta chain was determined in a study of regulatory T cells in long-lasting Graves disease. This clonotype was picked up many times. Library construction for TCR beta used iRepertoire HTBI primers and Arm-PCR of CDR3 regions. Source study methods: In the combined samples, approximately 64 TRBV and 14 to 15 TRBJ segments were identified. TCRdb ran MiXCR on the multiplex PCR reads and lists one entry per CDR3 protein. V and J calls and clone size were set by TCRdb, not the authors. The sample includes 300,000 to 400,000 distinct CDR3 sequences, 16% of them seen just once. Time point: newly diagnosed GD, antithyroid drugs for less than 3 months. From RNA extracted from PBMCs, the TCR library was made. This sample was also put to use in a study of T cells in Graves' hyperthyroidism and ophthalmopathy. Per that paper: Most expanded thyroid clonotypes above 0.001 recurred in blood.

The receptor's source is a middle-aged man with Graves disease. Sample: peripheral blood mononuclear cells (PBMCs), taken at new diagnosis, from a patient treated with antithyroid drugs.

CDR3 amino acids: CASSLFPLGYTF. The CDR3 nucleotides are TGTGCCAGCAGTTTATTCCCCTTAGGCTACACCTTC. The genes are TRBV28 and TRBJ1-2, with no clear D. Trimming cost V 1 base and J 8 bases, with 8 bases left between them. Germline assignment: CDR1 MDHEN and CDR2 SYDVKM. There are 12 residues in the CDR3.